This T cell receptor (beta chain) emerged from a study of identical twins. TCRdb analysed the 5' RACE reads with MiXCR anew, one entry per CDR3 protein. The sample carries roughly 350,000 distinct CDR3 sequences, 9% to 15% recorded once. Germline-derived CDR1 and CDR2 are SGHVS and FQNEAQ. The V end lost 1 base, the J end lost 1 base, and 7 bases lay between the germline ends. The CDR3 totals 14 residues. This clonotype was counted only a few times. These records were also assigned to another study, of yellow fever vaccine responses in identical twins.

The chain carries TRBV7-8 and TRBJ1-1; D gene ambiguous. What was sequenced was CD8+ T cells sorted from blood. The sequence was obtained from a woman between 18 and 29 years old in good health. The CDR3 DNA is TGTGCCAGCAGCTTAGGGATTACGAACACTGAAGCTTTCTTT. Its protein product is CASSLGITNTEAFF.